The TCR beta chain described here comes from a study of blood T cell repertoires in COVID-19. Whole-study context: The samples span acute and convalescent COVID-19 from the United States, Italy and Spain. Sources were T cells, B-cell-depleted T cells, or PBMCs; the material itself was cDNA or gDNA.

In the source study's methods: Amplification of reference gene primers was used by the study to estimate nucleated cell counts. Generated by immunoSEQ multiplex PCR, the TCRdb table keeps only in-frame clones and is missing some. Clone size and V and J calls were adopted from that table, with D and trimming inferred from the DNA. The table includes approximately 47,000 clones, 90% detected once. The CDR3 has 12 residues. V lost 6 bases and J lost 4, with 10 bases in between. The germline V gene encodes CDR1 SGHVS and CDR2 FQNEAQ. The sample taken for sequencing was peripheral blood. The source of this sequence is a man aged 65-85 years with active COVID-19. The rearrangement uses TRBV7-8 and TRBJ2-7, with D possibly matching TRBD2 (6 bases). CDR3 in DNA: TGTGCCAGCAGGTCTGGGGGGTACGAGCAGTACTTC. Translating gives CASRSGGYEQYF. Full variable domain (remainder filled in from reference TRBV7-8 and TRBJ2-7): GAGVSQSPRYKVAKRGQDVALRCDPISGHVSLFWYQQALGQGPEFLTYFQNEAQLDKSGLPSDRFFAERPEGSVSTLKIQRTQQEDSAVYLCASRSGGYEQYFGPGTRLTVT.